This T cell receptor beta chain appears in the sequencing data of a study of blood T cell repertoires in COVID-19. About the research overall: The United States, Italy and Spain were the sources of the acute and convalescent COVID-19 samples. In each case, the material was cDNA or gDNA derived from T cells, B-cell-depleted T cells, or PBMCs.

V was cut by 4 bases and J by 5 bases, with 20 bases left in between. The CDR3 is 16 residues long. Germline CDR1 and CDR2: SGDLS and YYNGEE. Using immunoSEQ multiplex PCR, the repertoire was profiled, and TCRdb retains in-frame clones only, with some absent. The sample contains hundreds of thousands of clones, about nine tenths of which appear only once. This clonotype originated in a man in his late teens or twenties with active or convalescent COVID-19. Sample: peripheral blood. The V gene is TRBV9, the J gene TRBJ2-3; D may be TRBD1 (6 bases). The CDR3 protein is CASSITGQPRVDTQYF. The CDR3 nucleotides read TGTGCCAGCAGCATCACGGGACAACCACGGGTAGATACGCAGTATTTT.